What follows describes a single T cell receptor (beta chain). This may stem from a read error, because a much larger clone lies one nucleotide away. Multiplex PCR with BIOMED2 TRB-A/B primer pools amplified TRB rearrangements. TCRdb re-called the multiplex PCR reads with MiXCR, one entry per CDR3 protein. Among roughly 27,000 distinct CDR3 sequences listed, 30% to 35% were seen once. The data belong to a study of T and B cells in COVID-19 patients. Study context: Recovered patients mostly had mild to moderate COVID-19 managed as outpatients.

The CDR3 has 13 residues. V lost 4 bases and J 2 bases, leaving 10 bases between the germline ends. Per germline, CDR1 SGHDT and CDR2 YYEEEE. Each TRB amplification used about 220-500 ng of genomic DNA from blood. This sequence joins TRBV5-6 and TRBJ2-7, with a possible D match to TRBD1 (5 bases). The sequencing sample was made of blood. This TCR came from a human donor who had recovered from COVID-19. The CDR3 loop reads CASSIWTTYEQYF. In DNA, the CDR3 is TGTGCCAGCAGCATCTGGACAACCTACGAGCAGTACTTC.